These 20 T cell receptor beta chains were sequenced from one sample in a study of human T cells and chemical hapten exposure. TCRdb analysed the RACE reads with MiXCR anew, one entry per CDR3 protein. Of around 110,000 distinct CDR3 sequences listed, about 10% are singletons. Time point denoted: patch test 3, about 24 weeks after DPC sensitization. Treatment noted: therapeutic diphenylcyclopropenone sensitization with weekly scalp DPC. Sample: whole blood, taken in connection with sensitization to the hapten diphenylcyclopropenone (DPC). The source of these receptors is a woman between 45 and 65 years old with alopecia areata. Some clones in this sample may be carry-over from other donors' samples.

The chain links TRBV6-2 or TRBV6-3 to TRBJ2-5; D possibly corresponds to TRBD2 (5 bases). This CDR3 has 13 amino acids. V shed 7 bases and J shed 1 base, with 10 bases lying between them. Looked up from germline, CDR1 is MNHEY and CDR2 is SVGEGT. CDR3 DNA sequence: TGTGCCAGCATAAAGCGGATCCAAGAGACCCAGTACTTC. This sequence encodes CASIKRIQETQYF.

The V gene is TRBV5-8, the J gene TRBJ1-1; D remains ambiguous. V lost 0 bases and J 1 base, leaving 7 bases between the germline ends. CDR3 size: 14 residues. Germline CDR1 SGHTS, CDR2 YDEGEE. CDR3 DNA: TGTGCCAGCAGCTTGGACAGTTCGAACACTGAAGCTTTCTTT. Translation: CASSLDSSNTEAFF.

This clonotype was seen a handful of times. The rearrangement uses TRBV20-1 and TRBJ2-5; the D is unclear. The V end was cut by 1 base, the J end by 4 bases, with 4 bases between. This CDR3 region has 11 residues. Germline CDR1 reads DFQATT; CDR2 reads SNEGSKA (reference sequence). The DNA of the CDR3 is TGCAGTGCTAGAGTCATAGAGACCCAGTACTTC. This gives the protein CSARVIETQYF.

The CDR3 DNA is TGTGCCAGCAGTGGTATTATGAACACTGAAGCTTTCTTT. Translation: CASSGIMNTEAFF. The rearrangement joins TRBV6-1 to TRBJ1-1; D is unclear. Germline CDR1 MNHNS, CDR2 SASEGT. Trimming removed 4 bases at V and 0 bases at J, with 6 bases between. CDR3 length: 13 residues.

The CDR3 nucleotides are TGCAGTGCAGGCCACAGGTGGGGGAGGATGGAGACCCAGTACTTC. Encoded protein: CSAGHRWGRMETQYF. The chain joins TRBV20-1 to TRBJ2-5; TRBD2 is a possible D gene (6 bases). This CDR3 region has 15 residues. Germline assignment: CDR1 DFQATT and CDR2 SNEGSKA (reference sequence). The germline V and J ends were trimmed by 6 bases and 5 bases, with 22 bases remaining between them.

This clonotype was counted a few times. The chain combines TRBV6-5 with TRBJ1-3; D gene unclear. The germline V and J ends were trimmed by 0 bases and 0 bases, with 12 bases remaining between them. The CDR3 totals 17 residues. CDR1 is MNHEY, CDR2 SVGAGI, per germline. The CDR3 bases are TGTGCCAGCAGTTACTCCTTTAGGACGACCTCTGGAAACACCATATATTTT. Its protein is CASSYSFRTTSGNTIYF.

The chain is built from TRBV3-1 and TRBJ1-6, with a tentative D call TRBD1 (5 bases). Trimming left V 4 bases short and J 7 bases short, with 14 bases between. The CDR3 is 15 amino acids. Germline CDR1 is LGHDT and CDR2 is YNNKEL (reference sequence). CDR3 protein: CASSPRDGVNSPLHF. CDR3 coding DNA: TGTGCCAGCAGCCCCCGGGACGGAGTGAATTCACCCCTCCACTTT.

This clonotype was observed once. The genes are TRBV4-1 and TRBJ2-3; 9 bases are shared with TRBD2. Trimming removed 0 bases from V and 6 bases from J; junction bases left unmatched: 13. Germline V gene lookup returns CDR1 MGHRA and CDR2 YSYEKL. The CDR3 consists of 18 residues. CDR3 region: CASSQEIPAGGRSDTQYF. The CDR3 nucleotides read TGCGCCAGCAGCCAAGAGATCCCCGCGGGGGGGCGCTCGGATACGCAGTATTTT.

The chain couples TRBV6-2 or TRBV6-3 to TRBJ2-2; D gene unclear. Trimming took 0 bases from V and 5 from J, leaving 1 base between them. Per the germline V gene, CDR1 is MNHEY and CDR2 is SVGEGT. This CDR3 is 12 amino acids long. The CDR3 region has the DNA TGTGCCAGCAGTTACTCGACCGGGGAGCTGTTTTTT. Amino acid sequence: CASSYSTGELFF.

This clonotype occurred a few times. The chain recombines TRBV6-1 with TRBJ2-7, with 8 bases matching TRBD2. CDR1 and CDR2 (germline): MNHNS, SASEGT. The CDR3 runs to 15 residues. Trimming cost V 2 bases and J 4 bases; bases outside gene matches: 7. The CDR3 DNA reads TGTGCCAGCAGTGAAACTAGCGGAGGAGGATACGAGCAGTACTTC. Its translation: CASSETSGGGYEQYF.

This clonotype showed up many times. The J gene is TRBJ2-5, the V gene TRBV29-1, with 7 nucleotides matching TRBD1. This CDR3 is built from 13 residues. Germline CDR1 SQVTM, CDR2 ANQGSEA. J gave up 7 bases and V 0 bases, and 5 bases lay outside the gene matches. In DNA form, the CDR3 reads TGCAGCGTTGAAGAGACAGGGAAGGGGACCCAGTACTTC. This sequence encodes CSVEETGKGTQYF. Complete variable domain (other parts from reference TRBV29-1 and TRBJ2-5): SAVISQKPSRDICQRGTSLTIQCQVDSQVTMMFWYRQQPGQSLTLIATANQGSEATYESGFVIDKFPISRPNLTFSTLTVSNMSPEDSSIYLCSVEETGKGTQYFGPGTRLLVL.

This clonotype was counted a few times. This rearrangement joins TRBV29-1 to TRBJ1-2, with 7 positions matching TRBD1. The V segment lost 7 bases and the J segment 2 bases; nucleotides outside the gene matches: 4. Germline loops: CDR1 SQVTM, CDR2 ANQGSEA. The CDR3 is 12 amino acids. The CDR3 loop reads CSGGTANYGYTF. The CDR3 DNA reads TGCAGCGGTGGGACAGCCAACTATGGCTACACCTTC.

In its sample, this clonotype was seen a few times. This chain joins TRBV9 and TRBJ2-2, with D perhaps TRBD2 (6 bases). This CDR3 is built from 17 residues. CDR1 and CDR2 (germline): SGDLS, YYNGEE. Trimming pared 3 bases from V and 6 bases from J, leaving 21 bases between. The CDR3 DNA sequence: TGTGCCAGCAGCGAGTCCCTCGGGGGAGCCTGTTCCGGGGAGCTGTTTTTT. Protein: CASSESLGGACSGELFF.

The chain employs TRBV2 and TRBJ2-5; unclear D gene. CDR3 length equals 11 residues. With 3 bases removed from V and 5 bases from J, the gap between germline ends came to 4 bases. Germline V gene lookup returns CDR1 SNHLY and CDR2 FYNNEI. The CDR3 loop is CASSEGETQYF. The CDR3 DNA reads TGTGCCAGCAGTGAGGGCGAGACCCAGTACTTC.

Notes on this clonotype: One junction end does not reproduce the germline sequence, and a read error may be involved. This chain's CDR3 is CDSSSFTDTQYF. The CDR3 region has the DNA TGTGACAGCAGCTCCTTCACAGATACGCAGTATTTT. The V and J genes are TRBV7-2 and TRBJ2-3; D is ambiguous. CDR1 is SGHTA and CDR2 is FQGNSA in the germline V gene. CDR3 length: 12 amino acids.

This clonotype was counted many times. This chain links TRBV20-1 with TRBJ2-1; D possibly corresponds to TRBD2 (6 bases). Germline V CDR1 and CDR2: DFQATT, SNEGSKA (reference sequence). CDR3 length equals 11 residues. DNA of the CDR3: TGCAGCCGGTGGAGGGTAAATGAGCAGTTCTTC. Its translation: CSRWRVNEQFF.

This clonotype was found many times. J is TRBJ2-3 and V is TRBV5-1; the D is unclear. The V and J ends lost 4 bases and 3 bases respectively, with 9 bases between them. This CDR3 region has 13 residues. Looked up from germline, CDR1 is SGHRS and CDR2 is YFSETQ. CDR3 bases: TGCGCCAGCAGCCTGAGCGAGACAGATACGCAGTATTTT. Translating it yields CASSLSETDTQYF.

This clonotype was observed at least ten times. The chain uses TRBV25-1 and TRBJ2-3; D gene ambiguous. Germline assignment: CDR1 MGHDK and CDR2 SYGVNS. The CDR3 spans 11 residues. Trimming removed 5 bases from V and 6 bases from J, with 6 bases in between. For the CDR3, the DNA is TGTGCCAGCAGTCCGTTGGATACGCAGTATTTT. Encoded protein: CASSPLDTQYF.

This clonotype has a count of ten or more. V usage is TRBV2 and J usage is TRBJ2-5, with no clear D. Germline values: CDR1 SNHLY, CDR2 FYNNEI. The length of the CDR3 is 11 residues. Trimming stripped 3 bases from V and 5 bases from J, with 4 bases between. CDR3 loop: CASSDWETQYF. The CDR3, as DNA: TGTGCCAGCAGTGACTGGGAGACCCAGTACTTC. Full variable domain (missing parts from reference TRBV2 and TRBJ2-5): EPEVTQTPSHQVTQMGQEVILRCVPISNHLYFYWYRQILGQKVEFLVSFYNNEISEKSEIFDDQFSVERPDGSNFTLKIRSTKLEDSAMYFCASSDWETQYFGPGTRLLVL.

The J gene is TRBJ1-1, the V gene TRBV4-3; D is ambiguous. Germline V CDR1 and CDR2: LGHNA, YSLEER. V lost 2 bases, J lost 1 base, and 5 bases lay in between. The CDR3 is 13 residues long. The CDR3 here is CASSQTRNTEAFF. Written as DNA, the CDR3 is TGCGCCAGCAGCCAAACACGGAACACTGAAGCTTTCTTT.